This T cell receptor (beta chain) came from a study of T-cell reconstitution after alpha-beta-depleted transplantation in children. This clonotype has more than one count but fewer than ten. The library targeted TCRbeta and was prepared with unique molecular identifiers. TCRdb redid the calling of the PCR reads with MiXCR, one entry per CDR3 protein. The sample comprises about 480,000 distinct CDR3 sequences, about 12% of which are singletons, and approximately 5.4% rests with the top ten. V dropped 2 bases and J dropped 0 bases, with 11 bases sitting between them. The CDR3 runs 15 residues. Germline values: CDR1 MNHEY, CDR2 SVGAGI.

The sequence came from a human donor who donated a stem cell graft to a child with combined immunodeficiency. Sample: PBMCs from the stem cell graft donor, taken from the stem cell graft. This chain connects TRBV6-5 to TRBJ2-7; perhaps TRBD2 as D (6 bases). In DNA, the CDR3 is TGTGCCAGCAGTTACGCGGCGGGAACCTCCTACGAGCAGTACTTC. It translates to CASSYAAGTSYEQYF.